Listed below are T cell receptor beta chains from one sample, sequenced in a study of blood T cell repertoires in COVID-19. Sequenced by immunoSEQ multiplex PCR; TCRdb stores in-frame clones only, minus some. The sample has some 190,000 clones; 85% are singletons. Input material: peripheral blood. These receptors all stem from a woman aged 55-69 years with acute or convalescent COVID-19. CDR3s include the opening cysteine and the closing phenylalanine or tryptophan. The order of the fields is J gene, D gene, clone size, V gene, CDR3 protein, CDR3 DNA. A D gene is named only where the DNA matches it firmly. Size values are once, few and many counts, or a class for expanded clones, and some rows have none.

>TRBJ1-6|-|-|TRBV6-1
CASSEERGQWSPLHF
TGTGCCAGCAGTGAAGAGCGGGGGCAGTGGTCACCCCTCCACTTT
>TRBJ2-5|-|-|TRBV7-7
CASSLGGGGPTQETQYF
TGTGCTAGCAGCTTAGGGGGTGGAGGGCCCACCCAAGAGACCCAGTACTTC
>TRBJ2-3|TRBD2|-|TRBV18
CASSPLGLAGARTDTQYF
TGTGCCAGCTCACCACTCGGACTAGCGGGAGCTAGAACAGATACGCAGTATTTT
>TRBJ2-2|-|-|TRBV7-3
CASSLQPGVVNTGELFF
TGTGCCAGCAGCTTACAGCCGGGAGTGGTAAACACCGGGGAGCTGTTTTTT
>TRBJ2-7|TRBD2|-|TRBV10-1
CASSAFGAGGPHEQYF
TGCGCCAGCAGCGCCTTCGGAGCGGGAGGGCCTCACGAGCAGTACTTC
>TRBJ2-1|TRBD2|-|TRBV3-1/TRBV3-2
CASSPDPGLGLNEQFF
TGTGCCAGCAGCCCGGACCCGGGACTAGGTCTCAATGAGCAGTTCTTC
>TRBJ2-5|TRBD2|-|TRBV10-2
CASKKRTSGLETQYF
TGCGCCAGCAAAAAGCGGACTAGCGGGCTTGAGACCCAGTACTTC
>TRBJ1-1|-|-|TRBV11-2
CASSLDTRATEAFF
TGTGCCAGCAGCTTAGATACCAGGGCCACTGAAGCTTTCTTT
>TRBJ1-3|-|-|TRBV5-8
CASSLARDGNTIYF
TGTGCCAGCAGCTTGGCCAGGGATGGAAACACCATATATTTT
>TRBJ1-6|-|-|TRBV30
CAWSLQYNSPLHF
TGTGCCTGGAGTCTGCAGTATAATTCACCCCTCCACTTT
>TRBJ2-1|-|-|TRBV28
CASSHQGGDEQFF
TGTGCCAGCAGCCATCAGGGTGGCGATGAGCAGTTCTTC
>TRBJ1-5|-|-|TRBV28
CATSDSGSNQPQHF
TGTGCCACCTCGGACAGCGGTAGCAATCAGCCCCAGCATTTT
>TRBJ2-1|TRBD2|-|TRBV12-5
CASGVGSGISNEQFF
TGTGCTAGTGGCGTAGGTAGCGGGATTAGCAATGAGCAGTTCTTC
>TRBJ2-1|-|-|TRBV7-3
CASSLEIDNEQFF
TGTGCCAGCAGCTTAGAGATAGACAATGAGCAGTTCTTC
>TRBJ1-5|TRBD1|-|TRBV4-2
CASSQGGGQGNQPQHF
TGTGCCAGCAGCCAAGGGGGCGGACAGGGCAATCAGCCCCAGCATTTT
>TRBJ1-1|-|-|TRBV12-3/TRBV12-4
CASSFSPLAEAFF
TGTGCCAGCAGTTTTAGCCCCCTGGCTGAAGCTTTCTTT
>TRBJ1-4|-|few|TRBV30
CAWSVKGGGEKLFF
TGTGCCTGGAGTGTAAAGGGAGGGGGTGAAAAACTGTTTTTT
>TRBJ1-1|-|-|TRBV18
CASSPGQRGIFTEAFF
TGTGCCAGCTCACCCGGACAGAGGGGAATTTTTACTGAAGCTTTCTTT
>TRBJ1-1|-|-|TRBV7-2
CASSLEVETEAFF
TGTGCCAGCAGCTTAGAAGTTGAGACTGAAGCTTTCTTT
>TRBJ1-1|-|-|TRBV29-1
CSESYRADTEAFF
TGCAGCGAATCTTACAGGGCTGACACTGAAGCTTTCTTT
>TRBJ1-5|TRBD1|-|TRBV10-3
CACKSDRGSNQPQHF
TGTGCCTGCAAGTCGGACAGGGGAAGCAATCAGCCCCAGCATTTT
>TRBJ2-7|-|-|TRBV5-5
CASSFGGAYEQYF
TGTGCCAGCAGCTTCGGGGGAGCCTACGAGCAGTACTTC
>TRBJ2-1|-|-|TRBV9
CASGGTVLGEQFF
TGTGCCAGCGGAGGGACCGTACTTGGTGAGCAGTTCTTC
>TRBJ1-1|-|-|TRBV18
CASSPQGTDTEAFF
TGTGCCAGCTCACCGCAGGGGACGGACACTGAAGCTTTCTTT
>TRBJ1-4|-|-|TRBV2
CASSRSQATNEKLFF
TGTGCCAGCAGTCGCAGTCAAGCAACTAATGAAAAACTGTTTTTT
>TRBJ2-1|TRBD2|-|TRBV5-6
CASSFETSGRAYNEQFF
TGTGCCAGCAGCTTTGAGACTAGCGGGAGGGCCTACAATGAGCAGTTCTTC
>TRBJ2-2|TRBD1|-|TRBV2
CATGQAGELFF
TGTGCCACCGGACAGGCCGGGGAGCTGTTTTTT
>TRBJ2-5|-|-|TRBV1
CTNPTGGVETQYF
TGCACCAACCCGACAGGGGGGGTAGAGACCCAGTACTTC
>TRBJ1-4|TRBD1|-|TRBV19
CATRPGTAYNEKLFF
TGTGCCACCCGCCCCGGGACAGCTTACAATGAAAAACTGTTTTTT
>TRBJ2-2|TRBD2|-|TRBV4-1
CASSQATGLAGNTGELFF
TGCGCCAGCAGCCAAGCCACGGGACTAGCGGGGAACACCGGGGAGCTGTTTTTT
>TRBJ1-5|TRBD1|-|TRBV6-5
CASRMTGQGGQPQHF
TGTGCCAGCAGGATGACAGGGCAAGGAGGTCAGCCCCAGCATTTT
>TRBJ1-2|-|once|TRBV3-1/TRBV3-2
CASSQGGQANYGYTF
TGTGCCAGCAGCCAAGGGGGCCAAGCTAACTATGGCTACACCTTC
>TRBJ1-6|TRBD1|-|TRBV3-1/TRBV3-2
CASSPALTGSGVPLHF
TGTGCCAGCAGCCCCGCCTTGACAGGGTCGGGGGTACCCCTCCACTTT
>TRBJ1-1|-|-|TRBV10-2
CASSPRLDTEAFF
TGCGCCAGCAGCCCTAGACTGGACACTGAAGCTTTCTTT
>TRBJ1-1|TRBD1|-|TRBV6-5
CASSWDRRTEAFF
TGTGCCAGCAGTTGGGACAGGCGGACTGAAGCTTTCTTT
>TRBJ2-2|TRBD2|-|TRBV18
CASSPGRERSGELFF
TGTGCCAGCTCACCAGGGCGGGAGAGGTCCGGGGAGCTGTTTTTT
>TRBJ1-2|TRBD1|-|TRBV7-9
CAGDGTGVGYTF
TGTGCCGGGGACGGGACAGGGGTAGGCTACACCTTC
>TRBJ1-5|-|-|TRBV28
CASSLGGASNQPQHF
TGTGCCAGCAGTTTGGGGGGGGCGAGCAATCAGCCCCAGCATTTT
>TRBJ1-2|-|-|TRBV24-1
CATSGGYGYTF
TGTGCCACCTCAGGAGGCTATGGCTACACCTTC
>TRBJ1-1|-|-|TRBV29-1
CSSTGTTNTEAFF
TGCAGCTCAACCGGGACAACGAACACTGAAGCTTTCTTT
>TRBJ2-1|TRBD2|-|TRBV6-1
CASSEGTSPYNEQFF
TGTGCCAGCAGTGAAGGGACTAGCCCCTACAATGAGCAGTTCTTC
>TRBJ1-1|-|-|TRBV19
CASSIIQGLNSVTEAFF
TGTGCCAGTAGTATAATACAGGGTCTCAATTCGGTGACTGAAGCTTTCTTT
>TRBJ1-5|-|-|TRBV5-8
CASSLIGGSNQPQHF
TGTGCCAGCAGCTTGATCGGGGGGAGCAATCAGCCCCAGCATTTT
>TRBJ2-1|-|-|TRBV11-3
CASSRQAGSYNEQFF
TGTGCCAGCAGCCGCCAGGCGGGATCTTACAATGAGCAGTTCTTC